This entry lists 20 T cell receptor beta chains sequenced from one sample in a study of naive and memory T cell subsets. Two oligonucleotides, mixed equimolar, formed the beta constant-region primer covering TRBC1 and TRBC2. TCRdb processed the UMI-ligation and nested PCR reads anew with MiXCR; each CDR3 protein has one entry. Counted here are some 150,000 distinct CDR3 sequences, about 17% occurring once; the ten biggest clones make up roughly 0.14%. Sequencing was carried out using naive CD4+ T cells from blood. These receptor sequences come from a human donor in good health.

The V gene is TRBV10-3, the J gene TRBJ2-2, with D possibly being TRBD1 or TRBD2 (5 bases each). Between the trimmed V and J ends, which lost 3 bases and 6 bases, there was a span of 8 bases. CDR3 size: 13 residues. Looked up from germline, CDR1 is ENHRY and CDR2 is SYGVKD. CDR3 protein: CAISDRGPGELFF. CDR3 nucleotides: TGTGCCATCAGTGACCGGGGCCCCGGGGAGCTGTTTTTT.

This clonotype was counted a few times. V is TRBV7-2 and J is TRBJ1-2; D possibly corresponds to TRBD1 (6 bases). The CDR3 covers 17 residues. Trimming removed 1 base from V and 8 bases from J, with 23 bases in between. Germline CDR1 and CDR2: SGHTA and FQGNSA. CDR3 sequence reads: CASSLEVFGGTRVGYTF. CDR3 sequence (DNA): TGTGCCAGCAGCTTAGAAGTGTTTGGGGGGACACGGGTCGGCTACACCTTC.

There are many counts of this clonotype. The chain is built from TRBV18 and TRBJ2-7, with 8 bases matching TRBD2. The germline CDR1 and CDR2 sequences are KGHSH and LQKENI. This CDR3 comprises 14 residues. Trimming at V came to 3 bases and at J to 6 bases, leaving 7 bases not matched to a gene. The CDR3 loop is CASSPESGSGEQYF. CDR3 DNA: TGTGCCAGCTCACCGGAGAGCGGGAGTGGCGAGCAGTACTTC.

V gene TRBV7-2 combines with J gene TRBJ1-2; 7 positions agree with TRBD1. In germline, CDR1 is SGHTA, CDR2 FQGNSA. The CDR3 spans 13 residues. The V and J ends lost 4 bases and 7 bases, in that order; junction bases with no gene match: 6. This CDR3 reads CASSYQRDSGYTF. The CDR3 DNA is TGTGCCAGCAGCTATCAACGGGACAGTGGCTACACCTTC.

The chain has TRBV20-1 and TRBJ2-1; D gene ambiguous. V was clipped by 4 bases and J by 4 bases, with 8 bases between them. There are 12 residues in the CDR3. The germline V gene has CDR1 DFQATT and CDR2 SNEGSKA (reference sequence). The DNA of the CDR3 is TGCAGTGCTACCCTAGGGTACAATGAGCAGTTCTTC. Amino acid sequence: CSATLGYNEQFF.

This clonotype was seen once. The chain is built from TRBV4-1 and TRBJ2-7; D perhaps matches TRBD1 (6 bases). The CDR3 totals 15 residues. V lost 0 bases, J lost 0 bases, and 9 bases lay in between. Germline V gene sequence: CDR1 MGHRA, CDR2 YSYEKL. CDR3 nucleotides: TGCGCCAGCAGCCAAGACGGGACAAACTCCTACGAGCAGTACTTC. Translated: CASSQDGTNSYEQYF.

Of note for this clonotype: Just one base apart from a much larger clone, this may be a read error. This chain connects TRBV6-2 or TRBV6-3 to TRBJ2-7; D remains ambiguous. The tail of the sequence fits TRBJ2-1 better, so the J call may be wrong. This CDR3 is built from 14 residues. CDR1 MNHEY and CDR2 SVGEGT come from the germline V gene. CDR3 nucleotides: TGTGCCAGCAGTGTGACGGATAAGACCTACGAGCAGTTCTTC. Translation gives CASSVTDKTYEQFF.

This clonotype was detected only once. The chain joins TRBV25-1 to TRBJ1-4; 9 bases fit TRBD1. Germline CDR1 MGHDK, CDR2 SYGVNS. This CDR3 region has 15 residues. V was clipped by 2 bases and J by 4 bases; unmatched bases: 2. CDR3 in DNA: TGTGCCAGCAGTGAACCGGGACAGGGTAATGAAAAACTGTTTTTT. Protein product: CASSEPGQGNEKLFF.

This clonotype appeared a few times. This rearrangement joins TRBV6-2 or TRBV6-3 to TRBJ2-7; tentatively, D is TRBD2 (5 bases). V was pared by 7 bases and J by 2 bases, with 9 bases between. The germline gives CDR1 MNHEY, CDR2 SVGEGT. The length of the CDR3 is 12 residues. CDR3 in amino acids: CASTRAPYEQYF. In DNA, the CDR3 is TGTGCCAGCACGAGGGCCCCCTACGAGCAGTACTTC.

The table lists this clonotype with a few counts. The V gene is TRBV7-9, the J gene TRBJ1-5, with TRBD1 as a possible D gene (6 bases). This CDR3 has 13 residues. Trimming stripped 5 bases from V and 8 bases from J, with 13 bases between. Germline V gene sequence: CDR1 SEHNR, CDR2 FQNEAQ (reference sequence). In nucleotides, the CDR3 is TGTGCCAGCAGCCTGAGGGGGTGGGAGCCCCAGCATTTT. Translation: CASSLRGWEPQHF.

On this clonotype: A much larger clone is a single base away; this may be a read error. Since no conserved phenylalanine or tryptophan closes the CDR3, a read error is the likely cause. The limits of the CDR3 on the DNA are not certain, so only TCRdb's listed CDR3 is given. The J gene is TRBJ2-3, the V gene TRBV21-1. TRBV21-1 is shown as a pseudogene. Termini included, the CDR3 measures 15 amino acids. The CDR3 reads CASSLRRKSTDTQYL.

This clonotype was picked up a small number of times. This chain connects TRBV7-9 to TRBJ1-2, with unresolved D. The CDR3 runs to 18 residues. Trimming took off 2 bases at V and 0 bases at J, with 19 bases between the two ends. Germline values: CDR1 SEHNR, CDR2 FQNEAQ (reference sequence). The CDR3 loop reads CASSLSKTAVLSNYGYTF. The DNA of the CDR3 is TGTGCCAGCAGCTTATCTAAAACAGCAGTCCTTTCTAACTATGGCTACACCTTC.

This clonotype was detected only a few times. This rearrangement joins TRBV12-3 or TRBV12-4 to TRBJ2-5, with D unresolved. The ends were cut back, 3 bases at V and 7 bases at J, with 9 bases in the middle. CDR3 length equals 12 residues. Here the CDR3 DNA reads TGTGCCAGCAGTTTTGATCCGGGGACCCAGTACTTC. The encoded protein is CASSFDPGTQYF.

Here the CDR3 reads CASSLTRLGYQETQYF. The CDR3 DNA is TGTGCCAGCAGCTTGACCCGTCTGGGGTACCAAGAGACCCAGTACTTC. The chain employs TRBV5-4 and TRBJ2-5, with unresolved D. This CDR3 contains 16 residues. Germline CDR1 and CDR2: SGHNT and YYREEE (reference sequence). Trimming shortened V by 1 base and J by 0 bases, and 13 bases separated the two germline ends.

The J gene is TRBJ1-1, the V gene TRBV14; D not resolved. Trimming pared 6 bases from V and 0 bases from J, leaving 8 bases between. Germline lookup yields CDR1 SGHDN and CDR2 FVKESK. The CDR3 is 13 residues long. The chain's CDR3 is CASRAGLNTEAFF. The CDR3 region has the DNA TGTGCCAGCAGGGCGGGCCTGAACACTGAAGCTTTCTTT.

This chain links TRBV24-1 with TRBJ2-1; a weak D match, TRBD2 (7 bases). The length of the CDR3 is 12 residues. V gave up 8 bases and J gave up 10 bases, with 14 bases separating them. Germline V gene lookup returns CDR1 KGHDR and CDR2 SFDVKD. The CDR3 coding sequence is TGTGCCACCAACCAGTGGGGGGGCGAGCAGTTCTTC. Translation gives CATNQWGGEQFF.

The chain's CDR3 is CASSLRDGDYEQYF. CDR3 DNA: TGTGCCAGCAGCCTCCGGGACGGCGACTACGAGCAGTACTTC. The chain joins TRBV9 to TRBJ2-7; D is perhaps TRBD1 or TRBD2 (5 bases each). From germline, CDR1 is SGDLS and CDR2 YYNGEE. The ends were cut back, 4 bases at V and 3 bases at J, with 14 bases in the middle. This CDR3 contains 14 residues.

This clonotype turned up a few times. The chain links TRBV6-5 to TRBJ2-3; D may correspond to TRBD1 or TRBD2 (6 bases each). CDR3 length: 14 residues. Trimming took off 4 bases at V and 3 bases at J, with 11 bases between the two ends. Germline-derived CDR1 and CDR2 are MNHEY and SVGAGI. Here the CDR3 DNA reads TGTGCCAGCAGTTCCCAGGGGACTACAGATACGCAGTATTTT. As protein: CASSSQGTTDTQYF.

This clonotype showed up just a few times. The rearrangement joins TRBV30 to TRBJ2-7; D call uncertain. Germline-derived CDR1 and CDR2 are GTSNPN and SVGIG (reference sequence). This CDR3 region has 11 residues. V gave up 2 bases and J gave up 7 bases, with 9 bases separating them. The CDR3 region is CAWSTPLEQYF. Written as DNA, the CDR3 is TGTGCCTGGAGTACCCCGTTGGAGCAGTACTTC.

The V and J genes are TRBV7-7 and TRBJ2-4, with D maybe TRBD1 (5 bases). Per the germline V gene, CDR1 is SSHAT and CDR2 is FNYEAQ (reference sequence). CDR3 size: 13 residues. Trimming removed 5 bases from V and 5 bases from J, with 10 bases in between. CDR3 loop: CASSPGLQNIQYF. The CDR3 nucleotides read TGTGCCAGCAGCCCAGGGTTGCAAAACATTCAGTACTTC. Full variable domain (remainder filled in from reference TRBV7-7 and TRBJ2-4): GAGVSQSPRYKVTKRGQDVTLRCDPISSHATLYWYQQALGQGPEFLTYFNYEAQPDKSGLPSDRFSAERPEGSISTLTIQRTEQRDSAMYRCASSPGLQNIQYFGAGTRLSVL.